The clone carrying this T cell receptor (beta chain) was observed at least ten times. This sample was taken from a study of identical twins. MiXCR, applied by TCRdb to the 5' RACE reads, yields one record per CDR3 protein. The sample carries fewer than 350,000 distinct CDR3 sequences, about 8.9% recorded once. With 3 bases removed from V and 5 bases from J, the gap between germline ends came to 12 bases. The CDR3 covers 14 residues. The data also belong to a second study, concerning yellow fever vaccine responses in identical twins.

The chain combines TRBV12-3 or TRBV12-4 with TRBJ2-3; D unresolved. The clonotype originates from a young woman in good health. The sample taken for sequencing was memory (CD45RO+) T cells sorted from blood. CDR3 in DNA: TGTGCCAGCAGTTTCGTTATCGTAGTAGATACGCAGTATTTT. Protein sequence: CASSFVIVVDTQYF.